This T cell receptor beta chain was recorded in a study of CD4 T cells in relation to SARS-CoV-2 and coronaviruses. Measured with immunoSEQ multiplex PCR; TCRdb has only the in-frame clones, and not every one. The sample contains about 60,000 clones, approximately 94% of which appear only once. CD4+ T cells from unexposed donors were obtained before the COVID-19 pandemic (2011-2018). This CDR3 has 15 residues. Deletions cut 4 bases from V and 1 base from J, with 13 bases between. The germline gives CDR1 MNHEY, CDR2 SVGEGT. The specimen was naive CD4+ T cells from PBMCs. Regarding subset: naive CD4+ T cells isolated by negative enrichment. The chain couples TRBV6-2 or TRBV6-3 to TRBJ2-5; D perhaps matches TRBD2 (6 bases). This clonotype originated in a human donor in good health. Here the CDR3 DNA reads TGTGCCAGCAGTTCCGGAGGGGTCGCCCAAGAGACCCAGTACTTC. Residues: CASSSGGVAQETQYF.